The entry that follows covers one T cell receptor beta chain sequence. These data are taken from a study of T cell responses to AZD1222 COVID-19 vaccine. The germline V gene has CDR1 SGHRS and CDR2 YFSETQ. V was cut by 0 bases and J by 0 bases, with 10 bases left in between. This CDR3 is 16 amino acids long. Data came from immunoSEQ multiplex PCR; TCRdb stores just in-frame clones and leaves some out. Of roughly 69,000 clones listed, over 70% are singletons. The starting material was peripheral blood, obtained 28 days after the second AZD1222 dose. The chain carries TRBV5-1 and TRBJ1-3; D is undetermined. The source is an adult who received the AZD1222 COVID-19 vaccine. In nucleotides, the CDR3 is TGCGCCAGCAGCTTGGCAGGCGCCTTCTCTGGAAACACCATATATTTT. It translates to CASSLAGAFSGNTIYF. The full variable domain, with the rest looked up from reference TRBV5-1 and TRBJ1-3, is KAGVTQTPRYLIKTRGQQVTLSCSPISGHRSVSWYQQTPGQGLQFLFEYFSETQRNKGNFPGRFSGRQFSNSRSEMNVSTLELGDSALYLCASSLAGAFSGNTIYFGEGSWLTVV.